Presented here are 21 T cell receptor beta chains from one specimen sequenced in a study of CD8 T cells in ankylosing spondylitis (dated by TCRdb to 2015 to 2018). General findings and caveats noted by the study authors: Blood from ankylosing spondylitis patients appeared to be characterized by a TCR beta motif composed of eight highly homologous amino acid variants.

Their specific antigens are unknown. The library relied on 5' RACE. TCRdb lists the instrument as Illumina HiSeq 2500. TCRdb trimmed the raw reads at Q25, called clones with MiXCR and kept productive beta chains. Rows with a matching CDR3 protein are joined into one entry that keeps the most common DNA and genes. This sample has under 550,000 distinct CDR3 sequences in its table, and around 26% of those were observed once. About 1% of the sample goes to the ten largest clones. Sequencing used blood, either unsorted or a sorted T cell fraction (not recorded which). The receptor source for this set is a male donor with ankylosing spondylitis.

The chain recombines TRBV18 with TRBJ2-1, with D perhaps being TRBD1 or TRBD2 (5 bases each). Germline CDR1 KGHSH, CDR2 LQKENI. Trimming took 5 bases from V and 9 from J, leaving 17 bases between them. The CDR3 runs to 14 residues. CDR3 DNA sequence: TGTGCCAGCTCATATCGGCTCGATGGGGGTGAGCAGTTCTTC. Its protein is CASSYRLDGGEQFF.

This clonotype was found a few times. This chain connects TRBV4-1 to TRBJ2-7; D might be TRBD1 or TRBD2, each matching 5 bases. Germline CDR1 and CDR2: MGHRA and YSYEKL. V was clipped by 2 bases and J by 6 bases, with 14 bases between them. The CDR3 is 14 residues long. CDR3 nucleotide sequence: TGCGCCAGCAGCCAACCGGGACGGCCAACCGAGCAGTACTTC. It codes for CASSQPGRPTEQYF.

The CDR3, as DNA: TGTGCCAGTATACGGCGGGAGAAGTTAACCACAGATACGCAGTATTTT. It specifies CASIRREKLTTDTQYF. This chain joins TRBV11-2 and TRBJ2-3; 7 bases are shared with TRBD2. The germline gives CDR1 SGHAT, CDR2 FQNNGV. J lost 2 bases, V lost 9 bases, and 14 bases had no gene match. This CDR3 contains 16 residues. Looking up the rest from reference TRBV11-2 and TRBJ2-3 gives the full variable domain: EAGVAQSPRYKIIEKRQSVAFWCNPISGHATLYWYQQILGQGPKLLIQFQNNGVVDDSQLPKDRFSAERLKGVDSTLKIQPAKLEDSAVYLCASIRREKLTTDTQYFGPGTRLTVL.

This clonotype was observed a handful of times. V and J are TRBV27 and TRBJ2-3; D possibly corresponds to TRBD2 (7 bases). Germline V gene lookup returns CDR1 MNHEY and CDR2 SMNVEV (reference sequence). The CDR3 runs 15 residues. The ends were cut back, 5 bases at V and 4 bases at J, with 16 bases in the middle. The CDR3 reads CASSLARGGADTQYF. The CDR3, as DNA: TGTGCCAGCAGTCTTGCCAGGGGAGGGGCAGATACGCAGTATTTT.

This clonotype has a count of ten or more. The genes are TRBV29-1 and TRBJ1-1; D is perhaps TRBD1 (5 bases). CDR3 length equals 11 residues. CDR1 SQVTM and CDR2 ANQGSEA come from the germline V gene. Between the trimmed V and J ends, which lost 7 bases and 6 bases, there was a span of 12 bases. The CDR3 DNA reads TGCAGCGCCGCGCGGGGGTCTGAAGCTTTCTTT. Protein: CSAARGSEAFF. The whole variable domain, remainder taken from reference TRBV29-1 and TRBJ1-1, is SAVISQKPSRDICQRGTSLTIQCQVDSQVTMMFWYRQQPGQSLTLIATANQGSEATYESGFVIDKFPISRPNLTFSTLTVSNMSPEDSSIYLCSAARGSEAFFGQGTRLTVV.

The sample holds a few counts of this clonotype. The chain uses TRBV5-1 and TRBJ2-3; 9 positions match TRBD1. Trimming cost V 4 bases and J 0 bases; bases outside gene matches: 12. This CDR3 has 18 amino acids. Germline values: CDR1 SGHRS, CDR2 YFSETQ. The CDR3: CASSIGQGTYSSTDTQYF. The DNA of the CDR3 is TGCGCCAGCAGCATCGGACAGGGGACCTACTCTAGCACAGATACGCAGTATTTT.

The V and J genes are TRBV2 and TRBJ2-3; 7 nucleotides line up with TRBD1. Per the germline V gene, CDR1 is SNHLY and CDR2 is FYNNEI. V shed 4 bases, J shed 2 bases, and the junction held 9 bases outside the gene matches. The CDR3 has 16 residues. The CDR3: CASSARDSHPTDTQYF. DNA of the CDR3: TGTGCCAGCAGTGCCCGGGACAGCCACCCCACAGATACGCAGTATTTT.

The chain uses TRBV9 and TRBJ1-6; D is uncertain. This CDR3 is built from 15 residues. The V gene lost 0 bases and the J gene lost 8 bases, with 12 bases spanning the gap. Germline V gives CDR1 SGDLS, CDR2 YYNGEE. CDR3 residues: CASSVGRAVDSPLHF. The CDR3 DNA follows: TGTGCCAGCAGCGTAGGAAGGGCAGTGGATTCACCCCTCCACTTT.

In its sample, this clonotype was seen many times. This chain joins TRBV12-3 or TRBV12-4 and TRBJ1-1; the D gene is possibly TRBD1 (5 bases). This CDR3 has 16 residues. Trimming removed 3 bases from V and 3 bases from J, with 17 bases in between. The chain's CDR3 is CASSFGDYRPYTEAFF. CDR3 nucleotide sequence: TGTGCCAGCAGTTTCGGCGACTACAGGCCCTACACTGAAGCTTTCTTT.

The rearrangement joins TRBV19 to TRBJ2-2, with TRBD1 identical over 7 bases. The CDR3 runs 14 residues. Germline lookup yields CDR1 LNHDA and CDR2 SQIVND (reference sequence). V lost 6 bases to trimming and J lost 6 bases; unmatched junction nucleotides: 7. CDR3 nucleotides: TGTGCCAGTAGACCACAGGGGAGCGCCGGGGAGCTGTTTTTT. It is translated as CASRPQGSAGELFF.

This chain uses TRBV20-1 with TRBJ1-6; maybe TRBD1 (5 bases). Germline CDR1 reads DFQATT; CDR2 reads SNEGSKA (reference sequence). Between the trimmed V and J ends, which lost 1 base and 8 bases, there was a span of 9 bases. The CDR3 spans 13 residues. CDR3 protein: CSARVGGYSPLHF. CDR3 nucleotide sequence: TGCAGTGCTAGAGTCGGGGGGTATTCACCCCTCCACTTT.

V usage is TRBV29-1 and J usage is TRBJ2-1, with D unresolved. This CDR3 comprises 11 residues. In germline, CDR1 is SQVTM, CDR2 ANQGSEA. Trimming pared 4 bases from V and 7 bases from J, leaving 8 bases between. CDR3 residues: CSVVPSNEQFF. The CDR3 DNA reads TGCAGCGTTGTTCCGTCAAATGAGCAGTTCTTC.

CDR3 nucleotide sequence: TGTGCCAGCAATAGGGGCGGGATCCGAACAGATACGCAGTATTTT. It codes for CASNRGGIRTDTQYF. The chain joins TRBV7-9 to TRBJ2-3, with D possibly TRBD2 on 6 matching bases. V was pared by 7 bases and J by 3 bases, with 17 bases between. The CDR3 sequence is 15 residues long. The germline CDR1 and CDR2 sequences are SEHNR and FQNEAQ (reference sequence).

This clonotype occurred a few times. In DNA, the CDR3 is TGTGCCAGCAGTCCCCGTCCGGGAAGCACAGATACGCAGTATTTT. This sequence encodes CASSPRPGSTDTQYF. The chain recombines TRBV6-1 with TRBJ2-3, with a tentative D call TRBD2 (5 bases). The CDR3 totals 15 residues. V lost 5 bases and J 0 bases, leaving 12 bases between the germline ends. Germline V CDR1 and CDR2: MNHNS, SASEGT.

V usage is TRBV7-2 and J usage is TRBJ1-1; tentatively, D is TRBD1 (6 bases). There are 15 residues in the CDR3. CDR1 and CDR2 from the germline V gene are SGHTA and FQGNSA. Between the trimmed V and J ends, which lost 0 bases and 5 bases, there was a span of 13 bases. CDR3 coding DNA: TGTGCCAGCAGCTTAGCCCCAGGGACATCGACTGAAGCTTTCTTT. Its translation is CASSLAPGTSTEAFF.

The J gene is TRBJ2-3, the V gene TRBV24-1; TRBD2 agrees at 7 bases. Losses at the gene ends were 5 bases for V and 3 bases for J; bases not matched to a gene: 4. The CDR3 covers 14 residues. Germline assignment: CDR1 KGHDR and CDR2 SFDVKD. This chain's CDR3 is CATSGTRGTDTQYF. The CDR3 DNA is TGTGCCACCAGTGGGACTAGAGGTACAGATACGCAGTATTTT.

The chain uses TRBV11-3 and TRBJ2-7; TRBD1 matches 8 bases. Germline CDR1 and CDR2: SGHNT and YENEEA. This CDR3 is 13 amino acids long. V lost 3 bases and J lost 6; bases outside the gene matches: 4. The CDR3 DNA reads as TGTGCCAGCAGCTTTGGACAGGGTTCCGAGCAGTACGTC. This sequence encodes CASSFGQGSEQYV.

The chain is built from TRBV5-1 and TRBJ2-7; 7 nucleotides match TRBD2. The CDR3 runs 13 residues. CDR1 SGHRS and CDR2 YFSETQ come from the germline V gene. V dropped 4 bases and J dropped 6; count of bases not matched to a gene: 7. CDR3 coding DNA: TGCGCCAGCAGCCCCCGGGGGGAAGGCGAGCAGTACTTC. Protein product: CASSPRGEGEQYF.

This clonotype was seen only a few times. The chain employs TRBV2 and TRBJ2-3; 12 bases are shared with TRBD1. Germline loops: CDR1 SNHLY, CDR2 FYNNEI. V lost 7 bases and J lost 4; bases outside the gene matches: 3. This CDR3 region has 14 residues. CDR3 sequence (DNA): TGTGCCAGCACCCGGGACAGGGGGCCAGATACGCAGTATTTT. Protein product: CASTRDRGPDTQYF.

The genes are TRBV6-1 and TRBJ1-5; D unresolved. Trimming left V 2 bases short and J 3 bases short, with 8 bases between. Germline CDR1 and CDR2: MNHNS and SASEGT. The CDR3 runs 14 residues. This CDR3 reads CASSESQNNQPQHF. CDR3 coding DNA: TGTGCCAGCAGTGAAAGCCAGAACAATCAGCCCCAGCATTTT.

This clonotype was seen just once. A read error may be the cause here, since a much bigger clone is one base away. The V call is TRBV20-1, the J call TRBJ2-2; D is possibly TRBD1 (6 bases). There are 17 residues in the CDR3. Germline-derived CDR1 and CDR2 are DFQATT and SNEGSKA (reference sequence). CDR3 in amino acids: CCARERTAQTNTGELFF. For the CDR3, the DNA is TGCTGTGCTAGAGAACGGACAGCCCAAACGAACACCGGGGAGCTGTTTTTT.